This T cell receptor (beta chain) is from a study of T cells in Graves' hyperthyroidism and ophthalmopathy. Study-wide findings and caveats: Model predictions of ophthalmopathy came a median approximately 6.5 months before onset.

RNA transcripts gave rise to amplified TCR beta CDR3 regions. The HTBI primer set was used in a first-round RT-PCR of the TCR CDR3. Via MiXCR, TCRdb re-called the multiplex PCR reads, giving one row per CDR3 protein. Of 600,000 to 750,000 distinct CDR3 sequences listed, 15% to 20% were seen once; the top ten hold 15%. Each diagnosis was grounded in clinical symptoms, serum thyroxine and TRAb, thyroid ultrasound, and orbital computed tomography. 10 ml of fresh peripheral blood supplied the PBMCs. Regarding this clonotype: The antigen remains unidentified.

Sequencing was done on a sample of blood. This sequence originates from a man aged 45 to 65 with Graves' hyperthyroidism.

For the CDR3, the DNA is TGTGCCAGCAGGACAGGGTCGAACACCGGGGAGCTGTTTTTT. Amino acid sequence: CASRTGSNTGELFF. The chain has TRBV7-2 and TRBJ2-2; 7 bases are shared with TRBD1. J was trimmed by 0 bases and V by 6 bases; bases with no gene match: 1. This CDR3 comprises 14 residues. Germline CDR1 reads SGHTA; CDR2 reads FQGNSA.